Reported below is one T cell receptor beta chain. What it binds is unknown. These data come from a study of shared clonotypes between healthy human individuals. About the research overall: Contributing individuals were two females and a few males aged 18 to 49. General observations from the study: Only blood samples were collected, and tissue repertoires likely differ. Depth was large, yet rarefaction showed that sorted-subset sequencing was incomplete.

Both subsets, CD45RA+ naive and CD45RA-negative memory, were split from the CD4+ cells. The data were produced by immunoSEQ multiplex PCR, yet TCRdb's version contains in-frame clones alone and is incomplete. This table holds roughly 1 million clones, around 76% found once. The germline V gene encodes CDR1 SQVTM and CDR2 ANQGSEA. Losses at the gene ends were 7 bases for V and 2 bases for J; bases not matched to a gene: 9. This CDR3 is 14 amino acids long. This TCR was sampled from a man between 18 and 35 years old in good health. The sequencing input was memory CD4+ T cells sorted from blood. Subset: CD45RA-negative fraction. V is TRBV29-1 and J is TRBJ1-2; 8 nucleotides match TRBD1. In DNA, the CDR3 is TGCAGCGCGGCGGGACAGGTCTTCAACTATGGCTACACCTTC. It specifies CSAAGQVFNYGYTF.